This TCR beta chain came from a study of T cells after yellow fever vaccination. This clonotype occurred many times. Germline V CDR1 and CDR2: SGHVS, FQNEAQ. The CDR3 consists of 15 residues. Trimming pared 1 base from V and 7 bases from J, leaving 14 bases between. MiXCR, applied by TCRdb to the 5' RACE reads, yields one record per CDR3 protein. The sample carries approximately 300,000 distinct CDR3 sequences, about 10% recorded once. This clonotype originated in a man younger than 35 who received the YFV17D yellow fever vaccine. The V and J genes are TRBV7-8 and TRBJ2-1; a possible D gene is TRBD1 (5 bases). The input for sequencing was CD4+ T cells sorted from PBMCs, taken 45 days after the yellow fever booster vaccination. CDR3 amino acids: CASSLVGAVLNEQFF. The CDR3 DNA reads as TGTGCCAGCAGCTTAGTTGGGGCCGTCTTGAATGAGCAGTTCTTC.